Here is one T cell receptor beta chain with its context. What it binds is unknown. This specimen comes from a study of CXCR3-negative and CXCR3-positive naive CD8 T cells. The study, taken as a whole, reports: Naive CXCR3-positive cells had TRB CDR3s more hydrophobic than those of CXCR3-negative naive cells. Naive CXCR3-positive and CXCR3-negative cells shared similar TRBV-TRBJ usage, unlike memory cells. Each naive subset displayed comparably high diversity, whereas memory CD8+ cells displayed much lower diversity.

CDR3 size: 12 residues. Germline V gene data show CDR1 as SQVTM and CDR2 as ANQGSEA. 5' RACE that incorporated UMI labels was used to prepare the TRB cDNA libraries. TCRdb re-called the 5' RACE reads; every CDR3 protein appears as one record, without DNA. This table lists some 120,000 distinct CDR3 sequences. The sequenced sample was naive CXCR3+ CD8+ T cells from blood. Subset specified: CD45RO-CCR7+CD27+CD95- naive CD8+ T cells expressing CXCR3 (TNR3+). The chain recombines TRBV29-1 with TRBJ2-5; TCRdb proposes TRBD2, but this gene call is untestable without DNA. The receptor was isolated from a human donor in good health. Some clones in this sample may be carry-over from other donors' samples. The CDR3 here is CSGRASGGTQYF.